The 14 T cell receptor beta chains given below trace back to one sample, sequenced in a study of T cell responses to AZD1222 COVID-19 vaccine. Measured with immunoSEQ multiplex PCR; TCRdb has only the in-frame clones, and not every one. The sample carries some 96,000 clones, about 90% recorded once. The source was peripheral blood, collected 28 days after the second AZD1222 dose. Receptor source: an adult who received the AZD1222 COVID-19 vaccine.

The V call is TRBV10-3, the J call TRBJ2-7, with 8 positions matching TRBD1. This CDR3 comprises 16 residues. After removal of 6 bases from V and 4 bases from J, the junction contained 14 bases not matched to a gene. Germline values: CDR1 ENHRY, CDR2 SYGVKD. CDR3 DNA: TGTGCCATCAGAACAGACCAAACAGGACAGGGTTACGAGCAGTACTTC. Amino acid sequence: CAIRTDQTGQGYEQYF.

The chain links TRBV5-1 to TRBJ2-3; D possibly corresponds to TRBD1 (5 bases). This CDR3 is 15 amino acids long. Germline CDR1 and CDR2: SGHRS and YFSETQ. Trimming removed 3 bases from V and 3 bases from J, with 14 bases in between. CDR3 protein: CASSSGAALTDTQYF. CDR3 DNA: TGCGCCAGCAGCTCTGGGGCAGCCTTGACAGATACGCAGTATTTT.

The chain employs TRBV3-1 (or the pseudogene TRBV3-2) and TRBJ2-5, with unresolved D. Germline CDR1 and CDR2: LGHDT and YNNKEL (reference sequence). V shed 5 bases and J shed 2 bases, with 15 bases lying between them. The CDR3 runs 15 residues. In nucleotides, the CDR3 is TGTGCCAGCAGCATAAGGGTAACATTACAAGAGACCCAGTACTTC. Translation: CASSIRVTLQETQYF.

This chain joins TRBV9 and TRBJ2-2; D may be TRBD2 (6 bases). Trimming removed 4 bases at V and 4 bases at J, with 23 bases between. Germline V gene sequence: CDR1 SGDLS, CDR2 YYNGEE. This CDR3 contains 18 residues. The CDR3: CASSPQMATPGGTGELFF. Here the CDR3 DNA reads TGTGCCAGCAGCCCGCAGATGGCCACGCCCGGGGGCACCGGGGAGCTGTTTTTT.

This clone was counted a single time. V is TRBV19 and J is TRBJ1-4; D might be TRBD1 (5 bases). The CDR3 totals 15 residues. Germline-derived CDR1 and CDR2 are LNHDA and SQIVND (reference sequence). Trimming removed 5 bases at V and 4 bases at J, with 14 bases between. CDR3 coding DNA: TGTGCCAGTAGTCACGGTGCGGGGGGTAATGAAAAACTGTTTTTT. Its translation is CASSHGAGGNEKLFF.

The genes are TRBV19 and TRBJ2-3, with 8 bases identical to TRBD2. V dropped 4 bases and J dropped 4; count of bases not matched to a gene: 4. CDR3 length: 14 amino acids. Germline CDR1 reads LNHDA; CDR2 reads SQIVND (reference sequence). In DNA form, the CDR3 reads TGTGCCAGTAGTACAGCGGGAGCGGCAGATACGCAGTATTTT. It is translated as CASSTAGAADTQYF.

V usage is TRBV5-1 and J usage is TRBJ2-7; possible D gene TRBD2, 5 bases. V shed 1 base and J shed 1 base, with 15 bases lying between them. Germline V gene lookup returns CDR1 SGHRS and CDR2 YFSETQ. The CDR3 runs to 16 residues. Here the CDR3 DNA reads TGCGCCAGCAGCTTGTACTCGGGAAGGGAGTCCTACGAGCAGTACTTC. Encoded protein: CASSLYSGRESYEQYF.

The gene calls are TRBV11-3 and TRBJ1-1; D not certain. The CDR3 is made up of 12 amino acids. Germline CDR1 is SGHNT and CDR2 is YENEEA. With 6 bases removed from V and 4 bases from J, the gap between germline ends came to 9 bases. The CDR3 spells CASSFSSTEAFF. The CDR3 DNA is TGTGCCAGCAGTTTCAGCTCCACTGAAGCTTTCTTT.

To note about this clone: Sequence at one end of the junction differs from germline and may be a read error. This chain connects TRBV30 to TRBJ1-5; D gene unclear. Germline V gives CDR1 GTSNPN, CDR2 SVGIG (reference sequence). The CDR3 is 8 residues long. The CDR3 here is CAWGPRDF. CDR3 DNA sequence: TGTGCCTGGGGCCCTCGGGATTTT.

The chain couples TRBV6-5 to TRBJ2-1; D gene unclear. Trimming took off 5 bases at V and 1 base at J, with 12 bases between the two ends. CDR1 is MNHEY, CDR2 SVGAGI, per germline. The CDR3 runs to 15 residues. The CDR3 DNA is TGTGCCAGCAGTCGAGAGGTAGGATCCTACAATGAGCAGTTCTTC. It is translated as CASSREVGSYNEQFF.

The CDR3 DNA reads as TGTGCCAGCAGTTTAGGGAGACTGGCTTTCTTT. Amino acids: CASSLGRLAFF. The J gene is TRBJ1-1, the V gene TRBV28; D ambiguous. The length of the CDR3 is 11 residues. Trimming shortened V by 2 bases and J by 11 bases, and 9 bases separated the two germline ends. Germline CDR1 reads MDHEN; CDR2 reads SYDVKM.

This chain joins TRBV28 and TRBJ1-1; a possible D gene is TRBD1 (6 bases). The CDR3 has 15 residues. Trimming removed 5 bases from V and 1 base from J, with 14 bases in between. CDR1 is MDHEN and CDR2 is SYDVKM in the germline V gene. CDR3 loop: CASSPAQGPNTEAFF. The CDR3 DNA reads TGTGCCAGCAGTCCAGCACAGGGTCCGAACACTGAAGCTTTCTTT.

The chain combines TRBV7-9 with TRBJ2-1, with 14 positions matching TRBD2. Germline trimming cut 5 bases from V and 8 bases from J; bases unmatched to any gene: 11. The V gene's germline CDR1 is SEHNR and CDR2 FQNEAQ (reference sequence). The CDR3 totals 17 residues. The CDR3 coding sequence is TGTGCCAGCAGCAAACCGAGACTAGCGGGAGGGCGGGATGAGCAGTTCTTC. It specifies CASSKPRLAGGRDEQFF.

This chain connects TRBV20-1 to TRBJ2-1; TRBD2 is a possible D gene (6 bases). Germline CDR1 is DFQATT and CDR2 is SNEGSKA (reference sequence). Trimming left V 7 bases short and J 15 bases short, with 19 bases between. The CDR3 totals 11 residues. CDR3 loop: CSVRERLDWFF. CDR3 in DNA: TGCAGTGTAAGAGAGAGACTAGACTGGTTCTTC.